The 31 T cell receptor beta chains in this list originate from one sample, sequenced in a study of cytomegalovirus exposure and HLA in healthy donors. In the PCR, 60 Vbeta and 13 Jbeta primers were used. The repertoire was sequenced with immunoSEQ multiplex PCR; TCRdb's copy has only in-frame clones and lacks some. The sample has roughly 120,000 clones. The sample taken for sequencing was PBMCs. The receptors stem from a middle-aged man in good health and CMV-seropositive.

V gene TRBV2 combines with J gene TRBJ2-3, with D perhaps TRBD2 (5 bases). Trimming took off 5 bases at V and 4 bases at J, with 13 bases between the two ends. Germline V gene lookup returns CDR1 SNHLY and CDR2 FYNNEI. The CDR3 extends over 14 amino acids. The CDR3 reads CASSSLWTADTQYF. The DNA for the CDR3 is TGTGCCAGCAGTTCCCTCTGGACTGCAGATACGCAGTATTTT.

The CDR3 sequence is CSVGDTEAFF. The CDR3 DNA reads as TGCAGCGTTGGAGACACTGAAGCTTTCTTT. The chain has TRBV29-1 and TRBJ1-1; D unresolved. The CDR3 covers 10 residues. V shed 4 bases and J shed 3 bases, with 3 bases lying between them. Germline loops: CDR1 SQVTM, CDR2 ANQGSEA.

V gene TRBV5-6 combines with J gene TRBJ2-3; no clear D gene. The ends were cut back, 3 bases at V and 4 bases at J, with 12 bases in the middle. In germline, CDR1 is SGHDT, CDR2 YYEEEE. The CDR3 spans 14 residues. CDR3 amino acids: CASSSSGFADTQYF. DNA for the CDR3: TGTGCCAGCAGCTCCTCGGGTTTTGCAGATACGCAGTATTTT. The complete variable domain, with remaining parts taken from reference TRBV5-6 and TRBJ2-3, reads DAGVTQSPTHLIKTRGQQVTLRCSPKSGHDTVSWYQQALGQGPQFIFQYYEEEERQRGNFPDRFSGHQFPNYSSELNVNALLLGDSALYLCASSSSGFADTQYFGPGTRLTVL.

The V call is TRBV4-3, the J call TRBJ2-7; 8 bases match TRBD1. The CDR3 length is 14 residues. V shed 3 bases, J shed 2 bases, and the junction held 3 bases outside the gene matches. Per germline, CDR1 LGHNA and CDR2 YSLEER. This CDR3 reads CASSQEGQAYEQYF. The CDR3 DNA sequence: TGCGCCAGCAGCCAGGAGGGACAGGCCTACGAGCAGTACTTC.

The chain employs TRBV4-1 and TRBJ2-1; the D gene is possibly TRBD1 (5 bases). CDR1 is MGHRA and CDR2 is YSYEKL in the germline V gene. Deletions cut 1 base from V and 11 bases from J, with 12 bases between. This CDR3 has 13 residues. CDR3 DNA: TGCGCCAGCAGCCAAGTAGAGCGACAGAAGCAGTTCTTC. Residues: CASSQVERQKQFF.

CDR3 nucleotide sequence: TGTGCCAGCAGTCTAGCGGGAAATGTCAATGAGCAGTTCTTC. This gives the protein CASSLAGNVNEQFF. The V gene is TRBV7-9, the J gene TRBJ2-1; 9 nucleotides align to TRBD2. The V gene end was trimmed by 6 bases and the J gene end by 6 bases; junction bases not matched to a gene: 6. Germline CDR1 SEHNR, CDR2 FQNEAQ (reference sequence). This CDR3 has 14 residues.

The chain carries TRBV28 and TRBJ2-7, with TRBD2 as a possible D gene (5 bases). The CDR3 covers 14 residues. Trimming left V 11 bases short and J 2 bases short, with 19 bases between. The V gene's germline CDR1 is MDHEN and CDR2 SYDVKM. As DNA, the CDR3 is TGTGCCTCCTATCCAACTAGGCGGCCCTACGAGCAGTACTTC. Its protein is CASYPTRRPYEQYF.

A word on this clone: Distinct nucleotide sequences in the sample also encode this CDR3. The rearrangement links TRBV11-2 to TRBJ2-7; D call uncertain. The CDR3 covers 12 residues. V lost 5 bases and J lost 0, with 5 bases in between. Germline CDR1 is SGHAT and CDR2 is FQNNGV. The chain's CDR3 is CASSPNSYEQYF. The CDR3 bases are TGTGCCAGCAGCCCAAACTCCTACGAGCAGTACTTC. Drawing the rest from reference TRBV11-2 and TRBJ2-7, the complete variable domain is EAGVAQSPRYKIIEKRQSVAFWCNPISGHATLYWYQQILGQGPKLLIQFQNNGVVDDSQLPKDRFSAERLKGVDSTLKIQPAKLEDSAVYLCASSPNSYEQYFGPGTRLTVT.

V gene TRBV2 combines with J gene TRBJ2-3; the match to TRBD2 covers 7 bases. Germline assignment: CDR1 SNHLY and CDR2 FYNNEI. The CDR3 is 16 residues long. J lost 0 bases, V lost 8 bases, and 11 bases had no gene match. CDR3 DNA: TGTGCCAGCGGGAGGGTCCGGCGGCCTAGCACAGATACGCAGTATTTT. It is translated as CASGRVRRPSTDTQYF.

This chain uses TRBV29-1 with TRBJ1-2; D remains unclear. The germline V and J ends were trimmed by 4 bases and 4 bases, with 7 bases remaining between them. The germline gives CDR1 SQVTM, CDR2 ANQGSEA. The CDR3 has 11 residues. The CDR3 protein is CSVGHTYGYTF. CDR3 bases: TGCAGCGTTGGACATACCTATGGCTACACCTTC.

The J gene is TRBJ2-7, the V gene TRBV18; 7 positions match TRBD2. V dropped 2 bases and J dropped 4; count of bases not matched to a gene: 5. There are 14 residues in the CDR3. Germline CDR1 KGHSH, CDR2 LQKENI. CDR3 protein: CASSPGTTIYEQYF. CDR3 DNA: TGTGCCAGCTCACCAGGGACTACAATTTACGAGCAGTACTTC.

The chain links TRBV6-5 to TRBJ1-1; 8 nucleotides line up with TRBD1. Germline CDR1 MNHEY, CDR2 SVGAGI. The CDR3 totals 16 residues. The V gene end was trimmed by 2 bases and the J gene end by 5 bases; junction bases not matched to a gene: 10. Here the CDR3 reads CASSYDARGRSTEAFF. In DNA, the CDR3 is TGTGCCAGCAGTTACGATGCCAGGGGGCGCAGTACTGAAGCTTTCTTT.

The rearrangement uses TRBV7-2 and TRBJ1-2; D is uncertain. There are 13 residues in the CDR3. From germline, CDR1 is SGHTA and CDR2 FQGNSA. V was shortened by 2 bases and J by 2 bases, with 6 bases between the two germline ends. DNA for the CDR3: TGTGCCAGCAGCTTAAGGGAGAACTATGGCTACACCTTC. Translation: CASSLRENYGYTF.

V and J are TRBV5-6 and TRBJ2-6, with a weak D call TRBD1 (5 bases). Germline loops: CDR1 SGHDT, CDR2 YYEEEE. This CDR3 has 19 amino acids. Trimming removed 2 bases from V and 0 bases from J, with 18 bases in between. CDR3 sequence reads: CASSFRSIREDSGANVLTF. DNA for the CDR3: TGTGCCAGCAGCTTTCGGAGTATCAGGGAAGACTCTGGGGCCAACGTCCTGACTTTC.

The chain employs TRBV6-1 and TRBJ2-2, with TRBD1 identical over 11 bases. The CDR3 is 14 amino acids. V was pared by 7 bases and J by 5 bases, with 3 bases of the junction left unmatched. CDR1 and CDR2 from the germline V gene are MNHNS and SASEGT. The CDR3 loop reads CASMDRGLTGELFF. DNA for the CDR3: TGTGCCAGCATGGACAGGGGGCTTACCGGGGAGCTGTTTTTT.

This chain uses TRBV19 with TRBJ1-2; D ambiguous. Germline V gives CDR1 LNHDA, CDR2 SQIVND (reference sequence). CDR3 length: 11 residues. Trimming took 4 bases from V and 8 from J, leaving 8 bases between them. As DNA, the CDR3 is TGTGCCAGTAGTACCGGGGTAGGCTACACCTTC. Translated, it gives CASSTGVGYTF. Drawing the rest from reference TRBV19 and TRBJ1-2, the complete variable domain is DGGITQSPKYLFRKEGQNVTLSCEQNLNHDAMYWYRQDPGQGLRLIYYSQIVNDFQKGDIAEGYSVSREKKESFPLTVTSAQKNPTAFYLCASSTGVGYTFGSGTRLTVV.

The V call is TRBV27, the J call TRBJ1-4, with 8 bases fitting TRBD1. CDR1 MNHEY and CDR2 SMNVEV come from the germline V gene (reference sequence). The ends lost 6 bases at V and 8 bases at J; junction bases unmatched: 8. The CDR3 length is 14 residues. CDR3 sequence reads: CASRAAGGLEKLFF. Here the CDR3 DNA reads TGTGCCAGCAGAGCAGCAGGGGGCTTAGAAAAACTGTTTTTT.

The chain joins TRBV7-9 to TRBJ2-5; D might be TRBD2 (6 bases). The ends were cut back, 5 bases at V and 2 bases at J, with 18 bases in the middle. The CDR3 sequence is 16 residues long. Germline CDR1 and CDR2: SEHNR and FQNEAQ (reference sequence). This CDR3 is CASSPRDSGRQETQYF. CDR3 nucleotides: TGTGCCAGCAGCCCGCGGGATAGCGGAAGACAAGAGACCCAGTACTTC.

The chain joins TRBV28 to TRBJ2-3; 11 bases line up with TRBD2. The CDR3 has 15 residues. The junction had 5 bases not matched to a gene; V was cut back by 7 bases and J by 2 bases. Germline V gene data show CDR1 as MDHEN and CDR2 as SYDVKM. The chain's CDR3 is CASTVAGGPTDTQYF. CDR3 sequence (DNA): TGTGCCAGCACTGTAGCGGGAGGGCCCACAGATACGCAGTATTTT.

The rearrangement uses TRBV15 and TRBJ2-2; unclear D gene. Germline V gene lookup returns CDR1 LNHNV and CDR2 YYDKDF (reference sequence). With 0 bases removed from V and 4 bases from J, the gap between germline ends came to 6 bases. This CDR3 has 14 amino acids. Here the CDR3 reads CATSRDSSTGELFF. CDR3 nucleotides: TGTGCCACCAGCAGAGATAGCAGCACCGGGGAGCTGTTTTTT.

CDR3 residues: CASSLSGMEGYTF. CDR3 in DNA: TGTGCCAGCAGTTTATCCGGGATGGAGGGCTACACCTTC. This sequence joins TRBV27 and TRBJ1-2, with D unresolved. V was cut by 0 bases and J by 8 bases, with 10 bases left in between. From germline, CDR1 is MNHEY and CDR2 SMNVEV (reference sequence). The CDR3 runs to 13 residues.

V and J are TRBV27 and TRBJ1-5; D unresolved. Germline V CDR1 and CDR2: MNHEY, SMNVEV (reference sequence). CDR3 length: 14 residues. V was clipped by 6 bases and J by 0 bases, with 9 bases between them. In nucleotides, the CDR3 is TGTGCCAGCAGCCGACAACTTAGCAATCAGCCCCAGCATTTT. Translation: CASSRQLSNQPQHF.

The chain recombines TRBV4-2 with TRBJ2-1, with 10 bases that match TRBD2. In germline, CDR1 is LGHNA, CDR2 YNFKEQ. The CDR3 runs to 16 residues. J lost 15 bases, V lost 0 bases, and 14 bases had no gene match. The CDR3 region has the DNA TGTGCCAGCAGCCAAGAAGACCGGCTAGCGGGAGTCAGCAGGTTCTTC. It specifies CASSQEDRLAGVSRFF.

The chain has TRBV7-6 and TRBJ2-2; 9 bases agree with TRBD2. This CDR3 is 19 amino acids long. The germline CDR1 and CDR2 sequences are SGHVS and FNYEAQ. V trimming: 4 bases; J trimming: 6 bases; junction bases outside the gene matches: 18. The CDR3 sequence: CASSSRLGAGGGFAGELFF. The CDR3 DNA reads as TGTGCCAGCAGCTCCCGGCTAGGAGCGGGAGGAGGTTTTGCCGGGGAGCTGTTTTTT.

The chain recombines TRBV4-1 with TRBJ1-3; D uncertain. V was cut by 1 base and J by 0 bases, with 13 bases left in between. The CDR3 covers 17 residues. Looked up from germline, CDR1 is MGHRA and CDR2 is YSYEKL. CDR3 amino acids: CASSQGGGLPSGNTIYF. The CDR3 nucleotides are TGCGCCAGCAGCCAAGGTGGCGGTCTTCCCTCTGGAAACACCATATATTTT.

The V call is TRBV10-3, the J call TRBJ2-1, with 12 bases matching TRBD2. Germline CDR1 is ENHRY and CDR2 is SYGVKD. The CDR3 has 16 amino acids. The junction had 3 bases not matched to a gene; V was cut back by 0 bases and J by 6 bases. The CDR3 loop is CAISESGTSGFNEQFF. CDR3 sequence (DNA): TGTGCCATCAGTGAGTCTGGGACTAGCGGGTTCAATGAGCAGTTCTTC.

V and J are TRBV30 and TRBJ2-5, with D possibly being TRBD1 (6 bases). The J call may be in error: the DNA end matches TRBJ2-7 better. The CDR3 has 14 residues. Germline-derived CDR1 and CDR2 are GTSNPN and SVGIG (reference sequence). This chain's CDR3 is CAWSANTGSHEQYF. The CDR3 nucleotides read TGTGCCTGGAGTGCCAATACAGGGTCCCACGAGCAGTACTTC.

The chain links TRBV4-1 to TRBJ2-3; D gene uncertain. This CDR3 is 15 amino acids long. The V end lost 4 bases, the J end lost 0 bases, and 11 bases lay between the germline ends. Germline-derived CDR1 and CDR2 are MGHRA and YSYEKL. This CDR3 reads CASSPYPSSTDTQYF. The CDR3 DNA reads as TGCGCCAGCAGCCCTTATCCTTCTAGCACAGATACGCAGTATTTT.

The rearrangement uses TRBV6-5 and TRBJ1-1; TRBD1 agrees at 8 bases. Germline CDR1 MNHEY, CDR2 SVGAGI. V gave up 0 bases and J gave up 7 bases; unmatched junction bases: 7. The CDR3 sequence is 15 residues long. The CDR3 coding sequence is TGTGCCAGCAGTTACTCGTGGGGACAGGTCGGTGAAGCTTTCTTT. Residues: CASSYSWGQVGEAFF.

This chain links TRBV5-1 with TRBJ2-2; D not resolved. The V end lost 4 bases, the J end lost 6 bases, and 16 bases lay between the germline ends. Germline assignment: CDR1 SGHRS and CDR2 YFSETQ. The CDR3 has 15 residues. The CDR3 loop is CASSTIPGAAGELFF. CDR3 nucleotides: TGCGCCAGCAGCACCATCCCGGGTGCTGCCGGGGAGCTGTTTTTT.

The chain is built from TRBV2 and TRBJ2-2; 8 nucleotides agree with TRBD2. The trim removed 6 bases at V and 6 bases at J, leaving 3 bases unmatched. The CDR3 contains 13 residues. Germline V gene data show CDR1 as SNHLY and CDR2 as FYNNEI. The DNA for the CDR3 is TGTGCCAGCAGGGGACTAGATCCCGGGGAGCTGTTTTTT. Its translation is CASRGLDPGELFF. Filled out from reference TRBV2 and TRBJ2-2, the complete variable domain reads EPEVTQTPSHQVTQMGQEVILRCVPISNHLYFYWYRQILGQKVEFLVSFYNNEISEKSEIFDDQFSVERPDGSNFTLKIRSTKLEDSAMYFCASRGLDPGELFFGEGSRLTVL.